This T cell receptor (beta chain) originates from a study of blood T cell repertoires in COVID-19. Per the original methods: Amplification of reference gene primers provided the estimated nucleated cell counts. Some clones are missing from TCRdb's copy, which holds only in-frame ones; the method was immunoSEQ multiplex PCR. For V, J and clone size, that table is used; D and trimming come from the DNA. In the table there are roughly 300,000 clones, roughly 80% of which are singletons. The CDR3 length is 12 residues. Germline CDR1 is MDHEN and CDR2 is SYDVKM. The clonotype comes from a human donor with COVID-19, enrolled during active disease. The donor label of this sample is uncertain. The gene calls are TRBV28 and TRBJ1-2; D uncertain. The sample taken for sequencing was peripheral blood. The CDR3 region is CASQVTDYGYTF. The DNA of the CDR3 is TGTGCGTCTCAAGTAACAGATTATGGCTACACCTTC.